The entry below describes one T cell receptor (beta chain). This record comes from a study of blood T cell repertoires in COVID-19. Overall study: Samples taken during acute and convalescent COVID-19 were collected in the United States, Italy and Spain. The analysed material was cDNA or gDNA that came from T cells, B-cell-depleted T cells, or PBMCs.

Data came from immunoSEQ multiplex PCR; TCRdb stores just in-frame clones and leaves some out. The sample shows some 260,000 clones, approximately 88% of them seen only once. V was clipped by 1 base and J by 5 bases, with 8 bases between them. The germline CDR1 and CDR2 sequences are SGHAT and FQNNGV. The CDR3 is 14 residues long. The sequenced material came from peripheral blood. The sequence derives from a woman under 40 with COVID-19, enrolled during active disease. The V call is TRBV11-2, the J call TRBJ2-2, with no clear D. CDR3: CASSLVASTGELFF. The CDR3 nucleotides read TGTGCCAGCAGCTTAGTAGCTAGTACCGGGGAGCTGTTTTTT.